Below are 32 T cell receptor beta chains sequenced from a single sample in a study of shared clonotypes between healthy human individuals. Profiled with immunoSEQ multiplex PCR; TCRdb holds only in-frame clones, not every one. The sample gives under 1,900,000 clones, less than 99% of which show up once; under 0.45% is in the top ten. Sequencing was performed on naive CD4+ T cells sorted from blood. Subset given: CD45RA+ positively selected. These receptors came from a man in his thirties or forties in good health.

The chain carries TRBV27 and TRBJ2-7, with D perhaps TRBD2 (7 bases). The germline gives CDR1 MNHEY, CDR2 SMNVEV (reference sequence). V lost 5 bases and J lost 0, with 20 bases in between. The CDR3 length is 17 residues. The CDR3 is CASSASGRGGTSYEQYF. CDR3 sequence (DNA): TGTGCCAGCAGTGCCTCAGGCCGCGGGGGCACCTCCTACGAGCAGTACTTC.

The chain joins TRBV18 to TRBJ2-1, with TRBD1 matching over 9 bases. CDR3 size: 16 residues. V was clipped by 5 bases and J by 7 bases; unmatched bases: 12. Germline CDR1 KGHSH, CDR2 LQKENI. CDR3 loop: CASSALQGAEPNEQFF. The CDR3 bases are TGTGCCAGCTCAGCCCTACAGGGGGCCGAACCAAATGAGCAGTTCTTC.

This sequence joins TRBV5-4 and TRBJ2-7; D perhaps matches TRBD1 (6 bases). Looked up from germline, CDR1 is SGHNT and CDR2 is YYREEE (reference sequence). Trimming shortened V by 1 base and J by 3 bases, and 14 bases separated the two germline ends. The CDR3 has 15 amino acids. For the CDR3, the DNA is TGTGCCAGCAGCTTGAACAGGGTGCCTCTCTACGAGCAGTACTTC. It specifies CASSLNRVPLYEQYF.

The V call is TRBV7-9, the J call TRBJ1-1; TRBD1 might be the D (5 bases). CDR3 length: 13 amino acids. Germline values: CDR1 SEHNR, CDR2 FQNEAQ (reference sequence). The germline V and J ends were trimmed by 8 bases and 0 bases, with 10 bases remaining between them. CDR3: CASGGVVNTEAFF. In DNA, the CDR3 is TGTGCCAGCGGAGGGGTGGTGAACACTGAAGCTTTCTTT.

The sample holds one count of this clone. This chain's CDR3 is CASSFRDSRSYGYTF. The CDR3 region has the DNA TGTGCCAGCAGCTTTAGGGACTCCCGATCCTATGGCTACACCTTC. The chain employs TRBV7-2 and TRBJ1-2, with D possibly TRBD1 on 5 matching bases. The CDR3 is made up of 15 amino acids. Trimming cost V 3 bases and J 4 bases, with 15 bases left between them. In germline, CDR1 is SGHTA, CDR2 FQGNSA. Full variable domain (remainder filled in from reference TRBV7-2 and TRBJ1-2): GAGVSQSPSNKVTEKGKDVELRCDPISGHTALYWYRQSLGQGLEFLIYFQGNSAPDKSGLPSDRFSAERTGGSVSTLTIQRTQQEDSAVYLCASSFRDSRSYGYTFGSGTRLTVV.

The chain links TRBV7-3 to TRBJ1-1, with D perhaps matching TRBD1 (5 bases). V was clipped by 1 base and J by 1 base, with 16 bases between them. Per germline, CDR1 SGHTA and CDR2 FQGTGA. The CDR3 covers 17 residues. The CDR3 nucleotides read TGTGCCAGCAGCTTAAAGGGTCCCGCGGGGGGGAACACTGAAGCTTTCTTT. Translated, it gives CASSLKGPAGGNTEAFF.

This chain connects TRBV29-1 to TRBJ1-5; no definite D call. CDR1 SQVTM and CDR2 ANQGSEA come from the germline V gene. With 7 bases removed from V and 5 bases from J, the gap between germline ends came to 15 bases. The CDR3 has 13 amino acids. The chain's CDR3 is CSAGEDVDQPQHF. The CDR3 DNA reads TGCAGCGCCGGGGAGGATGTAGATCAGCCCCAGCATTTT.

The chain carries TRBV5-1 and TRBJ2-7; D may be TRBD1 (6 bases). Germline V gene lookup returns CDR1 SGHRS and CDR2 YFSETQ. The CDR3 runs to 13 residues. V lost 7 bases to trimming and J lost 2 bases, with 13 bases between them. The CDR3 region is CASRGHHPYEQYF. As DNA, the CDR3 is TGCGCCAGCCGGGGACACCATCCCTACGAGCAGTACTTC.

The rearrangement uses TRBV10-3 and TRBJ1-5; no reliable D call. CDR1 is ENHRY, CDR2 SYGVKD, per germline. The CDR3 totals 13 residues. The ends were cut back, 10 bases at V and 6 bases at J, with 16 bases in the middle. CDR3 in DNA: TGTGCCACCGACAAGGGTCCCGGTCAGCCCCAGCATTTT. Its protein is CATDKGPGQPQHF.

The chain couples TRBV11-3 to TRBJ2-2, with D unresolved. CDR3 length: 14 amino acids. Germline-derived CDR1 and CDR2 are SGHNT and YENEEA. V lost 1 base, J lost 6 bases, and 9 bases lay in between. The CDR3 spells CASSLAVNAGELFF. DNA for the CDR3: TGTGCCAGCAGCTTAGCGGTTAACGCCGGGGAGCTGTTTTTT.

The rearrangement joins TRBV11-2 to TRBJ1-5; the D gene is possibly TRBD1 (6 bases). The germline gives CDR1 SGHAT, CDR2 FQNNGV. V lost 1 base and J lost 6, with 13 bases in between. The CDR3 has 15 residues. The CDR3 sequence: CASSLAGRGGQPQHF. In nucleotides, the CDR3 is TGTGCCAGCAGCTTAGCAGGCAGGGGCGGTCAGCCCCAGCATTTT. The complete variable domain, with remaining parts taken from reference TRBV11-2 and TRBJ1-5, reads EAGVAQSPRYKIIEKRQSVAFWCNPISGHATLYWYQQILGQGPKLLIQFQNNGVVDDSQLPKDRFSAERLKGVDSTLKIQPAKLEDSAVYLCASSLAGRGGQPQHFGDGTRLSIL.

This chain's CDR3 is CASSESVTYEQYF. CDR3 sequence (DNA): TGTGCCAGCAGTGAATCCGTCACCTACGAGCAGTACTTC. The chain employs TRBV6-1 and TRBJ2-7, with D uncertain. Germline V gene data show CDR1 as MNHNS and CDR2 as SASEGT. CDR3 length: 13 residues. V shed 2 bases and J shed 2 bases, with 7 bases lying between them.

The genes are TRBV5-1 and TRBJ2-7; D call uncertain. Per the germline V gene, CDR1 is SGHRS and CDR2 is YFSETQ. V lost 7 bases to trimming and J lost 2 bases, with 19 bases between them. The CDR3 loop spans 15 amino acids. The CDR3 nucleotides read TGCGCCAGCCCCCCGGTGGCCTACACGGCCTACGAGCAGTACTTC. Amino acid sequence: CASPPVAYTAYEQYF.

The CDR3 DNA sequence: TGTGCCTGGAGTGTTGGAAGTAGGAGCACAGATACGCAGTATTTT. This codes for CAWSVGSRSTDTQYF. The genes are TRBV30 and TRBJ2-3; no definite D call. From germline, CDR1 is GTSNPN and CDR2 SVGIG (reference sequence). The CDR3 runs 15 residues. Trimming left V 0 bases short and J 0 bases short, with 10 bases between.

The chain combines TRBV9 with TRBJ2-3; D unclear. Trimming removed 4 bases at V and 2 bases at J, with 11 bases between. CDR1 SGDLS and CDR2 YYNGEE come from the germline V gene. The CDR3 contains 14 residues. For the CDR3, the DNA is TGTGCCAGCAGCCCGGACCTACTCACAGATACGCAGTATTTT. Encoded protein: CASSPDLLTDTQYF.

This sequence joins TRBV14 and TRBJ2-7, with 8 bases matching TRBD1. V lost 5 bases to trimming and J lost 1 base; unmatched junction nucleotides: 7. CDR1 is SGHDN and CDR2 is FVKESK in the germline V gene. This CDR3 is built from 15 residues. Here the CDR3 reads CASSSGQGVSYEQYF. The CDR3 DNA reads as TGTGCCAGCAGCTCCGGACAGGGCGTATCCTACGAGCAGTACTTC.

The rearrangement uses TRBV19 and TRBJ1-5; D perhaps matches TRBD1 (5 bases). Trimming removed 2 bases at V and 6 bases at J, with 17 bases between. CDR3 size: 16 residues. From germline, CDR1 is LNHDA and CDR2 SQIVND (reference sequence). CDR3 region: CASSIPRRGVGQPQHF. The CDR3 DNA reads as TGTGCCAGTAGTATACCCCGGCGAGGGGTCGGTCAGCCCCAGCATTTT.

The CDR3 here is CATKGLAGNTGELFF. As DNA, the CDR3 is TGCGCCACCAAAGGACTAGCGGGAAACACCGGGGAGCTGTTTTTT. The rearrangement uses TRBV5-1 and TRBJ2-2; 12 bases align to TRBD2. The J segment lost 2 bases and the V segment lost 9 bases, leaving 5 bases of the junction unmatched. Germline values: CDR1 SGHRS, CDR2 YFSETQ. The CDR3 runs to 15 residues.

V usage is TRBV5-1 and J usage is TRBJ2-7; the match to TRBD2 covers 8 bases. V lost 3 bases to trimming and J lost 0 bases; unmatched junction nucleotides: 8. The V gene's germline CDR1 is SGHRS and CDR2 YFSETQ. This CDR3 spans 16 amino acids. CDR3 nucleotides: TGCGCCAGCAGCTCCGGGGGGGCTTCGAGCTCCTACGAGCAGTACTTC. Its protein is CASSSGGASSSYEQYF.

The gene calls are TRBV5-6 and TRBJ1-4; D is perhaps TRBD1 (6 bases). V was pared by 2 bases and J by 0 bases, with 8 bases between. The length of the CDR3 is 15 residues. In germline, CDR1 is SGHDT, CDR2 YYEEEE. The CDR3 loop is CASSLGGPTNEKLFF. The CDR3 DNA is TGTGCCAGCAGCTTAGGGGGGCCAACTAATGAAAAACTGTTTTTT.

This sequence joins TRBV9 and TRBJ2-6; a possible D gene is TRBD1 (7 bases). The CDR3 runs 17 residues. V lost 3 bases to trimming and J lost 1 base, with 14 bases between them. Looked up from germline, CDR1 is SGDLS and CDR2 is YYNGEE. The CDR3 sequence is CASSAQGDWSGANVLTF. CDR3 sequence (DNA): TGTGCCAGCAGCGCGCAGGGGGACTGGTCTGGGGCCAACGTCCTGACTTTC. Full variable domain (missing parts from reference TRBV9 and TRBJ2-6): DSGVTQTPKHLITATGQRVTLRCSPRSGDLSVYWYQQSLDQGLQFLIQYYNGEERAKGNILERFSAQQFPDLHSELNLSSLELGDSALYFCASSAQGDWSGANVLTFGAGSRLTVL.

This clone was detected only once. The chain is built from TRBV7-2 and TRBJ2-3; a possible D gene is TRBD2 (6 bases). The CDR3 spans 14 residues. The germline CDR1 and CDR2 sequences are SGHTA and FQGNSA. V lost 1 base to trimming and J lost 4 bases, with 9 bases between them. CDR3 residues: CASSLDPGADTQYF. The CDR3 DNA reads as TGTGCCAGCAGCTTAGATCCGGGAGCAGATACGCAGTATTTT.

V usage is TRBV29-1 and J usage is TRBJ1-1; perhaps TRBD1 as D (6 bases). CDR1 SQVTM and CDR2 ANQGSEA come from the germline V gene. This CDR3 region has 13 residues. The V gene lost 7 bases and the J gene lost 5 bases, with 17 bases spanning the gap. The CDR3 region has the DNA TGCAGCGCAGGGACAACGGGCTTTACTGAAGCTTTCTTT. Its protein product is CSAGTTGFTEAFF.

The rearrangement joins TRBV28 to TRBJ2-5, with D possibly being TRBD1 (6 bases). The germline V and J ends were trimmed by 5 bases and 5 bases, with 18 bases remaining between them. Germline loops: CDR1 MDHEN, CDR2 SYDVKM. This CDR3 spans 15 amino acids. CDR3 sequence (DNA): TGTGCCAGCAGTCCCCCTGGCACAGGGCGGGAGACCCAGTACTTC. Its protein is CASSPPGTGRETQYF.

The V and J genes are TRBV19 and TRBJ2-5, with 14 nucleotides matching TRBD2. CDR3 length equals 18 residues. Germline V gives CDR1 LNHDA, CDR2 SQIVND (reference sequence). Trimming took 3 bases from V and 7 from J; bases not matched to a gene: 13. The chain's CDR3 is CASSIGGLAGGRVGTQYF. In nucleotides, the CDR3 is TGTGCCAGTAGTATTGGAGGACTAGCGGGAGGCAGAGTCGGGACCCAGTACTTC.

The chain uses TRBV28 and TRBJ2-7, with 11 bases fitting TRBD2. With V trimmed by 8 bases and J by 5 bases, 2 bases remained unmatched. The CDR3 length is 12 residues. Germline lookup yields CDR1 MDHEN and CDR2 SYDVKM. The CDR3 reads CASGGLADEQYF. The CDR3 bases are TGTGCCAGCGGGGGACTAGCGGACGAGCAGTACTTC.

The chain has TRBV28 and TRBJ2-2; either TRBD1 or TRBD2 may supply D (5 bases each). CDR1 MDHEN and CDR2 SYDVKM come from the germline V gene. This CDR3 contains 11 residues. V lost 11 bases and J lost 6, with 10 bases in between. The CDR3 coding sequence is TGTGCCGGAATGGGGGCCGGGGAGCTGTTTTTT. This translates into CAGMGAGELFF. Based on the CDR3 plus reference TRBV28 and TRBJ2-2, the full variable domain is DVKVTQSSRYLVKRTGEKVFLECVQDMDHENMFWYRQDPGLGLRLIYFSYDVKMKEKGDIPEGYSVSREKKERFSLILESASTNQTSMYLCAGMGAGELFFGEGSRLTVL.

The V gene is TRBV25-1, the J gene TRBJ1-5, with D uncertain. Germline V lookup: CDR1 MGHDK, CDR2 SYGVNS. The CDR3 runs to 14 residues. Between the trimmed V and J ends, which lost 5 bases and 1 base, there was a span of 9 bases. Written as DNA, the CDR3 is TGTGCCAGCAGTTCGGGATGGAGCAATCAGCCCCAGCATTTT. Translated: CASSSGWSNQPQHF.

V and J are TRBV10-3 and TRBJ1-5; 7 nucleotides line up with TRBD1. V lost 0 bases to trimming and J lost 6 bases; unmatched junction nucleotides: 11. Germline CDR1 and CDR2: ENHRY and SYGVKD. This CDR3 has 17 residues. CDR3 in DNA: TGTGCCATCAGTGAGTCCCGACGGACAGGAGTGAGTCAGCCCCAGCATTTT. It encodes CAISESRRTGVSQPQHF.

This CDR3 reads CASSLGTGVSETQYF. DNA for the CDR3: TGTGCCAGCAGCCTAGGGACAGGGGTTTCGGAGACCCAGTACTTC. V is TRBV7-6 and J is TRBJ2-5; 10 bases line up with TRBD1. This CDR3 comprises 15 residues. In germline, CDR1 is SGHVS, CDR2 FNYEAQ. Germline trimming cut 5 bases from V and 5 bases from J; bases unmatched to any gene: 8.

The rearrangement links TRBV7-9 to TRBJ1-2; 12 bases line up with TRBD1. Germline V gives CDR1 SEHNR, CDR2 FQNEAQ (reference sequence). The V gene end was trimmed by 5 bases and the J gene end by 4 bases; junction bases not matched to a gene: 11. The CDR3 length is 17 residues. The CDR3 spells CASSPQSGQGASYGYTF. CDR3 DNA: TGTGCCAGCAGCCCACAATCGGGACAGGGGGCGTCCTATGGCTACACCTTC.

This chain connects TRBV29-1 to TRBJ2-1, with no clear D. The ends were cut back, 5 bases at V and 3 bases at J, with 17 bases in the middle. The length of the CDR3 is 15 residues. Germline CDR1 is SQVTM and CDR2 is ANQGSEA. The CDR3 region is CSVRSPASGYNEQFF. CDR3 in DNA: TGCAGCGTTCGTTCCCCAGCATCAGGCTACAATGAGCAGTTCTTC.